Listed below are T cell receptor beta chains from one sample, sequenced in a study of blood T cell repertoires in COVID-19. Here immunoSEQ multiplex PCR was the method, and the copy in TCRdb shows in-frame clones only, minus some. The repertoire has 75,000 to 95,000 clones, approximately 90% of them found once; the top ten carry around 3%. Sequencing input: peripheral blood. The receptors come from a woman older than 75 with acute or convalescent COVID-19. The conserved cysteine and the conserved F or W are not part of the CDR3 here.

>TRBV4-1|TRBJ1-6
ASSQEPLTGDNSPLH
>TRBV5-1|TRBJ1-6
ASRAGTGSSYNSPLH
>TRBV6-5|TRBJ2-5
ASSPDRGPQETQY
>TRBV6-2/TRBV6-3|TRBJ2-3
ASSYLTSGKADTQY
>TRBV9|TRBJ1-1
ASSLSGTGVNTEAF
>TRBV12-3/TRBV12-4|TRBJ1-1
ASTRQGNTEAF
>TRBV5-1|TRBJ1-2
ASATGALPYGYT
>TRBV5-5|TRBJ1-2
ASSLSPGQGSYGYT
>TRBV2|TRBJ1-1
ASHTDRLNTEAF
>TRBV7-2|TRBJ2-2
ASSLVWSGELF
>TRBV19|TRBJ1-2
ASSIGQAGYT
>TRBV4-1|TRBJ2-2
ASSPLWTSGGGELF
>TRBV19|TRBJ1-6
ASSIAQGGSPLH
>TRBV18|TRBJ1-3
ASSPGTVSGNTIY
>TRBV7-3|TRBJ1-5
ASSLTANQPQH
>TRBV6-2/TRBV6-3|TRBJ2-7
ASSRTVGYEQY
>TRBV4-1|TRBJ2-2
ATQGELGGELF
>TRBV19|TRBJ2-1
ASRSGSGSSYNEQF
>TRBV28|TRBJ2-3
ASSYPGGQGAPTDTQY
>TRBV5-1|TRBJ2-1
ASSRGTSGPYNEQF
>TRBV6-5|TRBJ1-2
ASRGDRSNYGYT
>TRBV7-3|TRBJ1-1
ASSLTGVTEAF
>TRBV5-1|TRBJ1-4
ASSRTGDEKLF
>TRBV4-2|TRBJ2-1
ASSHLGETGGFNEQF
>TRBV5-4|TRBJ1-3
ASSLGQGAAGNTIY
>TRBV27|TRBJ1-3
ASSLSDRGSGNTIY
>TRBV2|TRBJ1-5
ASSLHSTGLNQPQH
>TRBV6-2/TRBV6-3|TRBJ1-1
ASSFLPTGAGTEAF
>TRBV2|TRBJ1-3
ASTLDASSGNTIY
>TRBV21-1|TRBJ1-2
ASSNSAVRHGYT
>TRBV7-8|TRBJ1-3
ASTSSGNTIY
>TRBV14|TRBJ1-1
ASARHPRTEAF
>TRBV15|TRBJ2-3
ATSRDYTDTQY
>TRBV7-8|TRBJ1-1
ASSEGQGNTEAF
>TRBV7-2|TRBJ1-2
ASSLDLRVGSNGYT
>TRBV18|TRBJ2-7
ASSPREARYYEQY
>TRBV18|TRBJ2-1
ASSLGGSYNEQF
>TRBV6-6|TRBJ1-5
ASSYPDRGSNQPQH
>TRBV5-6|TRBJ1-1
ASSLGQGTTEAF